This T cell receptor beta chain stems from a study of shared clonotypes between healthy human individuals. Profiling relied on immunoSEQ multiplex PCR, and the TCRdb table lists in-frame clones only, not all of them. The table lists 950,000 to 1,100,000 clones, around four fifths of them singletons. This CDR3 has 15 residues. J gave up 5 bases and V 1 base, and 5 bases lay outside the gene matches. CDR1 is MGHDK, CDR2 SYGVNS, per germline. The sequence derives from a man aged 18 to 29 in good health. The chain uses TRBV25-1 and TRBJ2-7, with TRBD1 matching over 10 bases. The sequencing sample was made of memory CD4+ T cells sorted from blood. Stated subset: CD45RA-negative fraction. The CDR3 DNA follows: TGTGCCAGCAGTGAATCGGGACAGGGGAACCACGAGCAGTACTTC. It translates to CASSESGQGNHEQYF.